A single sample is the source of the 12 T cell receptor beta chains below, sequenced in a study of OX40 agonist ivuxolimab in advanced cancers. Method: immunoSEQ multiplex PCR; TCRdb's copy keeps in-frame clones and lacks some. The sample carries tens of thousands of clones, around 83% recorded once. Source: CD4+ or CD8+ T cells sorted from blood, taken in a trial of the OX40 agonist ivuxolimab. The receptors were gathered from an adult with an advanced solid tumor such as melanoma, head and neck, liver or kidney cancer.

The V gene is TRBV30, the J gene TRBJ1-4; no reliable D call. Germline CDR1 GTSNPN, CDR2 SVGIG (reference sequence). The V and J ends lost 3 bases and 5 bases respectively, with 7 bases between them. There are 12 residues in the CDR3. This CDR3 reads CAWSPRNEKLFF. CDR3 DNA sequence: TGTGCCTGGAGCCCCCGCAATGAAAAACTGTTTTTT. The full variable domain, completed using reference TRBV30 and TRBJ1-4, is SQTIHQWPATLVQPVGSPLSLECTVEGTSNPNLYWYRQAAGRGLQLLFYSVGIGQISSEVPQNLSASRPQDRQFILSSKKLLLSDSGFYLCAWSPRNEKLFFGSGTQLSVL.

The rearrangement links TRBV27 to TRBJ2-7; D gene unclear. CDR3 length: 14 amino acids. Between the trimmed V and J ends, which lost 1 base and 2 bases, there was a span of 9 bases. The germline CDR1 and CDR2 sequences are MNHEY and SMNVEV (reference sequence). The DNA for the CDR3 is TGTGCCAGCAGTTTATTGGCAGGAGCCTACGAGCAGTACTTC. It encodes CASSLLAGAYEQYF.

V gene TRBV19 combines with J gene TRBJ1-5; D uncertain. This CDR3 region has 16 residues. V was cut by 6 bases and J by 3 bases, with 18 bases left in between. Germline CDR1 reads LNHDA; CDR2 reads SQIVND (reference sequence). CDR3 bases: TGTGCCAGTAGAAGTCCCCCCGGGGAGCCCAATCAGCCCCAGCATTTT. As protein: CASRSPPGEPNQPQHF.

This clone has just a few counts. This chain joins TRBV28 and TRBJ2-7; possible D gene TRBD2, 6 bases. The CDR3 contains 14 residues. Between the trimmed V and J ends, which lost 0 bases and 2 bases, there was a span of 8 bases. Germline lookup yields CDR1 MDHEN and CDR2 SYDVKM. The DNA of the CDR3 is TGTGCCAGCAGTTTATGGCGGACTACCTACGAGCAGTACTTC. Encoded protein: CASSLWRTTYEQYF.

V and J are TRBV19 and TRBJ1-2; tentatively, D is TRBD1 (6 bases). Trimming pared 2 bases from V and 2 bases from J, leaving 12 bases between. Per germline, CDR1 LNHDA and CDR2 SQIVND (reference sequence). This CDR3 region has 15 residues. The chain's CDR3 is CASSIKSGANYGYTF. The CDR3, as DNA: TGTGCCAGTAGTATAAAGTCAGGGGCAAACTATGGCTACACCTTC.

V usage is TRBV6-1 and J usage is TRBJ2-1; D tentatively reads TRBD1 or TRBD2 (6 bases each). Trimming pared 6 bases from V and 4 bases from J, leaving 16 bases between. The CDR3 length is 15 residues. Germline CDR1 is MNHNS and CDR2 is SASEGT. The DNA of the CDR3 is TGTGCCAGCAGAAAAGGGGGGAGTCGGTACAATGAGCAGTTCTTC. Residues: CASRKGGSRYNEQFF.

This clone was recorded a few times. This chain joins TRBV4-1 and TRBJ1-2; D is perhaps TRBD1 (5 bases). The CDR3 spans 15 residues. V was cut by 6 bases and J by 2 bases, with 16 bases left in between. Germline lookup yields CDR1 MGHRA and CDR2 YSYEKL. CDR3 region: CASSNPSRGNYGYTF. The CDR3 DNA follows: TGCGCCAGCAGTAACCCCTCCCGGGGGAACTATGGCTACACCTTC.

This chain links TRBV6-1 with TRBJ1-4, with D perhaps matching TRBD1 (6 bases). Trimming took 4 bases from V and 7 from J, leaving 10 bases between them. The length of the CDR3 is 13 residues. Germline-derived CDR1 and CDR2 are MNHNS and SASEGT. The CDR3 DNA reads as TGTGCCAGCAGTGTCCAGGGGATTGAAAAACTGTTTTTT. Amino acids: CASSVQGIEKLFF.

The CDR3 spells CAGEQGLHSPLHF. CDR3 sequence (DNA): TGTGCCGGGGAACAGGGCTTGCATTCACCCCTCCACTTT. The chain employs TRBV30 and TRBJ1-6; TRBD1 is a possible D gene (6 bases). V dropped 8 bases and J dropped 8 bases, with 16 bases sitting between them. The CDR3 loop spans 13 amino acids. Per the germline V gene, CDR1 is GTSNPN and CDR2 is SVGIG (reference sequence).

This sequence joins TRBV7-9 and TRBJ2-7; 9 nucleotides match TRBD1. Germline CDR1 SEHNR, CDR2 FQNEAQ (reference sequence). J gave up 5 bases and V 1 base, and 18 bases lay outside the gene matches. This CDR3 is built from 19 residues. The CDR3 sequence is CASSLERGSSGQGIHEQYF. The CDR3 nucleotides are TGTGCCAGCAGCTTAGAAAGAGGATCTTCCGGACAGGGGATTCACGAGCAGTACTTC. The entire variable domain, with the rest obtained from reference TRBV7-9 and TRBJ2-7, is as follows: DTGVSQNPRHKITKRGQNVTFRCDPISEHNRLYWYRQTLGQGPEFLTYFQNEAQLEKSRLLSDRFSAERPKGSFSTLEIQRTEQGDSAMYLCASSLERGSSGQGIHEQYFGPGTRLTVT.

The chain employs TRBV2 and TRBJ2-3; 9 bases map to TRBD2. The length of the CDR3 is 16 residues. Trimming removed 6 bases from V and 2 bases from J; junction bases left unmatched: 9. CDR1 is SNHLY, CDR2 FYNNEI, per germline. CDR3 DNA sequence: TGTGCCAGCAGGACTAGCGGAAACGGGTACACAGATACGCAGTATTTT. This translates into CASRTSGNGYTDTQYF.

This clone was seen only a few times. The chain carries TRBV10-3 and TRBJ2-2; D possibly uses TRBD1 or TRBD2 (5 bases each). This CDR3 is built from 14 residues. Germline loops: CDR1 ENHRY, CDR2 SYGVKD. V was shortened by 6 bases and J by 6 bases, with 14 bases between the two germline ends. The CDR3: CAIRAGGSAGELFF. The CDR3 DNA reads TGTGCCATCAGGGCTGGGGGATCGGCCGGGGAGCTGTTTTTT.